This T cell receptor (beta chain) was documented in a study of T cells after yellow fever vaccination. Using its own MiXCR run on the 5' RACE reads, TCRdb lists one record per CDR3 protein. The sample consists of 550,000 or so distinct CDR3 sequences, 15% to 20% of them appearing once. This clonotype was seen more than once but under ten times. The antigen is not known. Germline V gives CDR1 SQVTM, CDR2 ANQGSEA. V gave up 7 bases and J gave up 10 bases, with 25 bases separating them. This CDR3 comprises 14 residues. General study points: The secondary response peaked faster, at day 5 versus 15, but was weaker.

The sample in question was PBMCs, obtained 15 days after the yellow fever booster vaccination. This sequence originates from a man under 40 who received the YFV17D yellow fever vaccine. The V call is TRBV29-1, the J call TRBJ1-1; D is unclear. This CDR3 is CSAHAKRGPWVAFF. The CDR3 region has the DNA TGCAGCGCCCACGCCAAGCGAGGACCTTGGGTAGCTTTCTTT.